What follows are 2 T cell receptor beta chains derived from one specimen sequenced in a study of T cell responses to AZD1222 COVID-19 vaccine. Sequencing was performed with immunoSEQ multiplex PCR; in TCRdb, only in-frame clones are kept and a portion is missing. The sample records 130,000 to 150,000 clones, 80% to 95% being singletons. The sequencing here drew on peripheral blood, taken on day 0 of AZD1222 vaccination. Receptors were obtained from an adult in good health.

CDR3 DNA: TGTGCCAGCAGCTCGTCTAGCGGGAGGGTTAACACCGGGGAGCTGTTTTTT. It codes for CASSSSSGRVNTGELFF. This sequence joins TRBV7-9 and TRBJ2-2, with 12 positions matching TRBD2. Germline CDR1 is SEHNR and CDR2 is FQNEAQ (reference sequence). Losses at the gene ends were 4 bases for V and 2 bases for J; bases not matched to a gene: 5. The CDR3 is 17 amino acids.

J is TRBJ2-5 and V is TRBV27; 9 nucleotides align to TRBD1. The trim removed 0 bases at V and 5 bases at J, leaving 10 bases unmatched. This CDR3 spans 17 amino acids. Germline-derived CDR1 and CDR2 are MNHEY and SMNVEV (reference sequence). The CDR3 spells CASSLSEQGAGFETQYF. The CDR3 nucleotides are TGTGCCAGCAGTTTATCAGAACAGGGGGCAGGATTTGAGACCCAGTACTTC.